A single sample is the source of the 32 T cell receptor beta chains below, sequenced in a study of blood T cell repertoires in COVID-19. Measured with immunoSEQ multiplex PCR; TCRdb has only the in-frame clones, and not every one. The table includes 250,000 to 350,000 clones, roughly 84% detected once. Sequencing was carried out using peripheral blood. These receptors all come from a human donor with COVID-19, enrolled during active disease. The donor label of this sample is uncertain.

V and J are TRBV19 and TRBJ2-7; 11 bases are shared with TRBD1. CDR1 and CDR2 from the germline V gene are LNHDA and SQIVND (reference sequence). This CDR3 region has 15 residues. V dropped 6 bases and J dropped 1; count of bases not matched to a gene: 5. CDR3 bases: TGTGCCAGTAGGGCCGGGACAGGGGGTTCCTACGAGCAGTACTTC. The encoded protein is CASRAGTGGSYEQYF.

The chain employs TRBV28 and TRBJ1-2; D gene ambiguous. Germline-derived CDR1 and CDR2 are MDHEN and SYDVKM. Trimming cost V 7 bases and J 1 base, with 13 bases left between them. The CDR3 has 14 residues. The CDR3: CASTGAEGNYGYTF. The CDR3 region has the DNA TGTGCCAGCACGGGCGCGGAGGGTAACTATGGCTACACCTTC.

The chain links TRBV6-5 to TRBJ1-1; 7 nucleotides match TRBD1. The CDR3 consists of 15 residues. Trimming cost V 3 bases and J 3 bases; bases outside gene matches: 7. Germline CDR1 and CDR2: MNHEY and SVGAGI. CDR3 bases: TGTGCCAGCAGTTATTCGAATACAGGGGACACTGAAGCTTTCTTT. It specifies CASSYSNTGDTEAFF.

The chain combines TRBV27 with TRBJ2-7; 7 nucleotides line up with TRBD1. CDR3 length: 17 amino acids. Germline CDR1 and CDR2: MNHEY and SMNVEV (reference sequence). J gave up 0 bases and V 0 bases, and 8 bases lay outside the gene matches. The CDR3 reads CASSLSLDRVISYEQYF. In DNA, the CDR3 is TGTGCCAGCAGTTTATCTCTCGACAGGGTCATCTCCTACGAGCAGTACTTC.

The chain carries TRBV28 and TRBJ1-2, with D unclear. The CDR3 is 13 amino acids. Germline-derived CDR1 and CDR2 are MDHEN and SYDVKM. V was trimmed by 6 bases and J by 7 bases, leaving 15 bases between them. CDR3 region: CASRRLASGGYTF. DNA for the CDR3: TGTGCCAGCAGGAGGTTGGCGTCGGGTGGCTACACCTTC.

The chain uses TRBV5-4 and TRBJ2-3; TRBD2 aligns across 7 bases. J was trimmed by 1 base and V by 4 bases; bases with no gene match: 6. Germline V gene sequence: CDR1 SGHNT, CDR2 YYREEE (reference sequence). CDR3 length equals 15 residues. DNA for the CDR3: TGTGCCAGCAGCCTTCCCGGACTAGGCACAGATACGCAGTATTTT. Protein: CASSLPGLGTDTQYF.

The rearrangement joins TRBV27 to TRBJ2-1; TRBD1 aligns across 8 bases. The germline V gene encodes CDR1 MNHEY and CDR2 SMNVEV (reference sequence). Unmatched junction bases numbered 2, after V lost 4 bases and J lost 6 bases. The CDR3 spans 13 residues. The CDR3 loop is CASSSTGGNEQFF. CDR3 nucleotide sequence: TGTGCCAGCAGTTCAACAGGGGGCAATGAGCAGTTCTTC.

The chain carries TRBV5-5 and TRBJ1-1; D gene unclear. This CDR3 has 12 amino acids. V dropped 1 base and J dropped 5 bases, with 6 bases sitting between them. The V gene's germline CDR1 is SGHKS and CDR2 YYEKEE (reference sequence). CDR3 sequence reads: CASSLLGTEAFF. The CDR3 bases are TGTGCCAGCAGCTTGCTCGGGACTGAAGCTTTCTTT.

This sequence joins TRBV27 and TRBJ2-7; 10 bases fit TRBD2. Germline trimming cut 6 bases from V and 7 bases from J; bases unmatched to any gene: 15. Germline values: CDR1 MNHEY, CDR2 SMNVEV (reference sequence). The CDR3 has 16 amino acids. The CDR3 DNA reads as TGTGCCAGCAGCTCCCTCTGGGTAGCGGGGGGACGGGAGCAGTACTTC. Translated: CASSSLWVAGGREQYF.

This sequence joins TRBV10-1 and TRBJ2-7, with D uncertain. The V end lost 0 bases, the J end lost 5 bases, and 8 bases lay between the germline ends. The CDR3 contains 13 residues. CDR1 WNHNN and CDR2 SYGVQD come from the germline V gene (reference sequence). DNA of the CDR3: TGCGCCAGCAGTGAGTCTTCGAGAAACGAGCAGTACTTC. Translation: CASSESSRNEQYF.

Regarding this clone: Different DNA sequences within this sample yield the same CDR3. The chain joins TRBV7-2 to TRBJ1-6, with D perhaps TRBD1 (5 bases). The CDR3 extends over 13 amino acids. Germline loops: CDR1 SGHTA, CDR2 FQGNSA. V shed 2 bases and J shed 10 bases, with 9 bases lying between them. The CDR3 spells CASSLQGRSPLHF. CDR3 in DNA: TGTGCCAGCAGCTTACAGGGCAGGTCACCCCTCCACTTT.

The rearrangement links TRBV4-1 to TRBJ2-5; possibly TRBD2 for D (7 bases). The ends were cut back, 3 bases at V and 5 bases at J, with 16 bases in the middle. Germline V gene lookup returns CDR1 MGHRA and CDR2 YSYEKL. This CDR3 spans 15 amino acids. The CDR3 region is CASSQALRGGETQYF. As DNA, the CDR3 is TGCGCCAGCAGCCAGGCTCTAAGGGGGGGGGAGACCCAGTACTTC.

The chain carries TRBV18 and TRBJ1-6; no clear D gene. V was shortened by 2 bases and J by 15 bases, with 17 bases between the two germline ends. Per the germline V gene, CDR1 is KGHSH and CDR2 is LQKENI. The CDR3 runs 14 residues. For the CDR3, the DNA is TGTGCCAGCTCACCATCGCGGCAATCGAACTACCTCCACTTT. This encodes CASSPSRQSNYLHF.

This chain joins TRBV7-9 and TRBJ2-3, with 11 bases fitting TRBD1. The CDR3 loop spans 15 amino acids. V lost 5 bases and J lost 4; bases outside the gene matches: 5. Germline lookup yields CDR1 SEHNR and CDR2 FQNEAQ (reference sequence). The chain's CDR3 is CASSPEGQGADTQYF. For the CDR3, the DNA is TGTGCCAGCAGCCCAGAGGGACAGGGGGCAGATACGCAGTATTTT. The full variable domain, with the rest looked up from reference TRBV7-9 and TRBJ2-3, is DTGVSQNPRHKITKRGQNVTFRCDPISEHNRLYWYRQTLGQGPEFLTYFQNEAQLEKSRLLSDRFSAERPKGSFSTLEIQRTEQGDSAMYLCASSPEGQGADTQYFGPGTRLTVL.

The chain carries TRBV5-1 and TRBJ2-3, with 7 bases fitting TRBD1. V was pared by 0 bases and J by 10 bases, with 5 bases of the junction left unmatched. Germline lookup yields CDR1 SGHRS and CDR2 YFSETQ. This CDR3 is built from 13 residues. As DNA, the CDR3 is TGCGCCAGCAGCTTGGGACAGGGACCGGCGCAGTATTTT. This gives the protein CASSLGQGPAQYF.

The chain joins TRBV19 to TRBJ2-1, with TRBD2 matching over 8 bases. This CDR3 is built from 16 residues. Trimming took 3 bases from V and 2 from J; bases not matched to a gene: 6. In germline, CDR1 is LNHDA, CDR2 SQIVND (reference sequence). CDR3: CASSIGGEPPYNEQFF. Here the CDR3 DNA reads TGTGCCAGTAGTATCGGGGGGGAGCCGCCCTACAATGAGCAGTTCTTC.

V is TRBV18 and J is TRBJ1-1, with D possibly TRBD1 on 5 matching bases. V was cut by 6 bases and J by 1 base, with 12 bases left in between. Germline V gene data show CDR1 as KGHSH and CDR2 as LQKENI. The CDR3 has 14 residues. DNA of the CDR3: TGTGCCAGCTCCCCAGGGCCCACGAACACTGAAGCTTTCTTT. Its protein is CASSPGPTNTEAFF.

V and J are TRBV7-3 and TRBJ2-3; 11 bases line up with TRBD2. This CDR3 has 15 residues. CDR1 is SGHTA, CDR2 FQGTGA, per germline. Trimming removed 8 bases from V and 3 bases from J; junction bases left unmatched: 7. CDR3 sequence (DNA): TGTGCCAGCCAGGTTTCTAGCGGGAGGACAGATACGCAGTATTTT. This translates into CASQVSSGRTDTQYF.

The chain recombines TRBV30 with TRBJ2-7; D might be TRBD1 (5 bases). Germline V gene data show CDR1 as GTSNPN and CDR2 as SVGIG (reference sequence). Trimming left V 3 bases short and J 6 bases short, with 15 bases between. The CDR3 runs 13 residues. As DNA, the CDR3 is TGTGCCTGGAGGGAGCCAGGGTTGTTCGAGCAGTACTTC. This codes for CAWREPGLFEQYF.

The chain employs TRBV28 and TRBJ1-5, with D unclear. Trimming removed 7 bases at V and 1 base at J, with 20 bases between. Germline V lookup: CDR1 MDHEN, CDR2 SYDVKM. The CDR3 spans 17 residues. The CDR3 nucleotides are TGTGCCAGCACCCCCCCCGCGGAAATTTCCAGCAATCAGCCCCAGCATTTT. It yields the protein CASTPPAEISSNQPQHF.

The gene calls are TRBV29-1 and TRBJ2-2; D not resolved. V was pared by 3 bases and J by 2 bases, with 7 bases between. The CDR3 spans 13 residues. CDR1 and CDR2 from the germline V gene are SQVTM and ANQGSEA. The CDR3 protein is CSVDWRNTGELFF. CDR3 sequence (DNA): TGCAGCGTTGATTGGAGAAACACCGGGGAGCTGTTTTTT.

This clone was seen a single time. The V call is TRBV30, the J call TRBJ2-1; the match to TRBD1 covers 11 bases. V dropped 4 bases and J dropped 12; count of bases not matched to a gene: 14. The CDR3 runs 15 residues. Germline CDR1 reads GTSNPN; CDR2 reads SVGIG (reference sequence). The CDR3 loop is CAWISGTGGFRGQFF. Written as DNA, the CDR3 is TGTGCCTGGATATCCGGGACAGGGGGGTTTAGAGGGCAGTTCTTC.

CDR3 amino acids: CASGEAERSTQYF. Here the CDR3 DNA reads TGTGCCAGCGGGGAGGCGGAGCGATCCACCCAGTACTTC. V and J are TRBV2 and TRBJ2-5; possibly TRBD2 for D (6 bases). V was shortened by 8 bases and J by 8 bases, with 18 bases between the two germline ends. CDR1 is SNHLY, CDR2 FYNNEI, per germline. The CDR3 has 13 residues.

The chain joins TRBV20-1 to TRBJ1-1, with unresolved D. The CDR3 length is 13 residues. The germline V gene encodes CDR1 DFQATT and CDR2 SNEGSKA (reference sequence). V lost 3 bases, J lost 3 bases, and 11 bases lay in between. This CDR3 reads CSASVDWDTEAFF. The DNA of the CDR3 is TGCAGTGCTAGTGTAGACTGGGACACTGAAGCTTTCTTT.

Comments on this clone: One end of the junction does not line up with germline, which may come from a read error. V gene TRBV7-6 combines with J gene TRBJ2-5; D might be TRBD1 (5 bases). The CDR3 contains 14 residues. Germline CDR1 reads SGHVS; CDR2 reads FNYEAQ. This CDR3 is CASSLVTGQQTQYF. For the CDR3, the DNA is TGTGCCAGCAGCTTAGTAACAGGCCAACAGACCCAGTACTTC.

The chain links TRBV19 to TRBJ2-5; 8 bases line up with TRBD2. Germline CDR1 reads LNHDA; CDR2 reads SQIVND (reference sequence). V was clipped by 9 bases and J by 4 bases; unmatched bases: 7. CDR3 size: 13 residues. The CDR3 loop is CASRGGMGETQYF. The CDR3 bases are TGTGCCAGCCGGGGGGGGATGGGAGAGACCCAGTACTTC. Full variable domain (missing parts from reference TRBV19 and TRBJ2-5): DGGITQSPKYLFRKEGQNVTLSCEQNLNHDAMYWYRQDPGQGLRLIYYSQIVNDFQKGDIAEGYSVSREKKESFPLTVTSAQKNPTAFYLCASRGGMGETQYFGPGTRLLVL.

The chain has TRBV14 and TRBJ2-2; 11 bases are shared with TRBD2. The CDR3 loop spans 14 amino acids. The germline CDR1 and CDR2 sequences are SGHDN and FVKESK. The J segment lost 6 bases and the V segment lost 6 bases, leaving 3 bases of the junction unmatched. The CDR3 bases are TGTGCCAGCAGAACTAGCGGGAGATCCGGGGAGCTGTTTTTT. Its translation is CASRTSGRSGELFF.

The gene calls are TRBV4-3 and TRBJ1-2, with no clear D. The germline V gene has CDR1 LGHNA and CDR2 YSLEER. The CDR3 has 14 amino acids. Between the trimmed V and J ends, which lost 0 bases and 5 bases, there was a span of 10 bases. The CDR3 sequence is CASSQDGSGYGYTF. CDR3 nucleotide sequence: TGCGCCAGCAGCCAAGACGGGTCTGGATATGGCTACACCTTC.

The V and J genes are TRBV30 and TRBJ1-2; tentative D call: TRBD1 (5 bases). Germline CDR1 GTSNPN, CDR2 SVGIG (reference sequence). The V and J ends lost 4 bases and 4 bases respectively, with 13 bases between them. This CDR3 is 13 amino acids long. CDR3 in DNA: TGTGCCTGGACCCCTGACAGACTCTATGGCTACACCTTC. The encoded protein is CAWTPDRLYGYTF.

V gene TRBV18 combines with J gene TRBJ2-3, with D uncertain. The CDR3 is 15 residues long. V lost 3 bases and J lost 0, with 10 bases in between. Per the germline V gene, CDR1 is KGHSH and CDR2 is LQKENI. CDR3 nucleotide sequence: TGTGCCAGCTCACCTGAGTCTCCAAGCACAGATACGCAGTATTTT. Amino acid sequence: CASSPESPSTDTQYF. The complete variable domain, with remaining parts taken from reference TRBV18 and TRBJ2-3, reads NAGVMQNPRHLVRRRGQEARLRCSPMKGHSHVYWYRQLPEEGLKFMVYLQKENIIDESGMPKERFSAEFPKEGPSILRIQQVVRGDSAAYFCASSPESPSTDTQYFGPGTRLTVL.

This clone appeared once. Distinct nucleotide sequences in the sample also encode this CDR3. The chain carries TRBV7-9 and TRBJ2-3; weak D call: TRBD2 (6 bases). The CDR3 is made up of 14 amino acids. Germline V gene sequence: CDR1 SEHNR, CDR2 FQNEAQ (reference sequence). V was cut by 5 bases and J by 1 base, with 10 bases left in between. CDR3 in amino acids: CASSGSGRTDTQYF. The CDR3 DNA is TGTGCCAGCAGCGGTAGCGGACGCACAGATACGCAGTATTTT.

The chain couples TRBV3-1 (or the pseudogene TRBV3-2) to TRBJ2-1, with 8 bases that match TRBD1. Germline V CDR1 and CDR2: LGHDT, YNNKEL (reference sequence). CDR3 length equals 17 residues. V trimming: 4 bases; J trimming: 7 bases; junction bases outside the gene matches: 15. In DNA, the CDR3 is TGTGCCAGCAGCCTTCACCGCGCAGGGGGCAACTCGAATGAGCAGTTCTTC. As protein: CASSLHRAGGNSNEQFF.